These 21 T cell receptor beta chains originate from one sample sequenced in a study of CD8+ T cells in alopecia areata. Specified treatment: oral pan-JAK inhibitor, 5-10 mg twice daily. Extracted from the samples, RNA was reverse transcribed into cDNA to serve as the sequencing template. Sequencing was performed with immunoSEQ multiplex PCR; in TCRdb, only in-frame clones are kept and a portion is missing. Here the sample spans around 200,000 clones, 60% being singletons. The specimen was CD4+ T cells sorted from blood, collected at week 4, from a patient treated with tofacitinib. These receptors originate from a human donor with alopecia areata.

The chain uses TRBV5-6 and TRBJ2-1, with 7 bases aligning to TRBD2. Germline CDR1 and CDR2: SGHDT and YYEEEE. V lost 4 bases and J lost 4; bases outside the gene matches: 17. CDR3 size: 18 residues. The CDR3 spells CASSPSGIRASGYNEQFF. As DNA, the CDR3 is TGTGCCAGCAGCCCTTCCGGTATCCGCGCTAGCGGTTACAATGAGCAGTTCTTC.

This clone was picked up a small number of times. The gene calls are TRBV9 and TRBJ1-2; possibly TRBD1 for D (6 bases). The V and J ends lost 0 bases and 8 bases respectively, with 14 bases between them. This CDR3 is built from 14 residues. The V gene's germline CDR1 is SGDLS and CDR2 YYNGEE. CDR3 DNA: TGTGCCAGCAGCGTAGGAGGCAGGGGAGAAGGCTACACCTTC. This codes for CASSVGGRGEGYTF.

Notes on this clone: In the same sample, other DNA sequences code for this CDR3. J is TRBJ2-2 and V is TRBV30; no reliable D call. V was clipped by 0 bases and J by 2 bases, with 7 bases between them. The V gene's germline CDR1 is GTSNPN and CDR2 SVGIG (reference sequence). The CDR3 runs 14 residues. CDR3 DNA sequence: TGTGCCTGGAGTGTAACCCTCAACACCGGGGAGCTGTTTTTT. Encoded protein: CAWSVTLNTGELFF.

J is TRBJ1-2 and V is TRBV4-1; D gene unclear. V lost 4 bases, J lost 4 bases, and 16 bases lay in between. Germline-derived CDR1 and CDR2 are MGHRA and YSYEKL. The CDR3 totals 15 residues. CDR3 loop: CASSLQPTSIYGYTF. Written as DNA, the CDR3 is TGCGCCAGCAGCCTGCAACCAACATCAATCTATGGCTACACCTTC.

This clone occurred many times. The chain joins TRBV25-1 to TRBJ2-3; D uncertain. V was trimmed by 2 bases and J by 1 base, leaving 10 bases between them. From germline, CDR1 is MGHDK and CDR2 SYGVNS. The CDR3 loop spans 15 amino acids. CDR3 bases: TGTGCCAGCAGTGAAGGAGCCTTCCGCACAGATACGCAGTATTTT. Its protein product is CASSEGAFRTDTQYF.

A note on this clone: The same CDR3 can be traced to other DNA sequences in this sample. The CDR3 spells CSVVGTGSSYEQYF. CDR3 DNA: TGCAGCGTTGTCGGGACAGGAAGCTCCTACGAGCAGTACTTC. The genes are TRBV29-1 and TRBJ2-7; TRBD1 matches 8 bases. The CDR3 loop spans 14 amino acids. Germline assignment: CDR1 SQVTM and CDR2 ANQGSEA. After removal of 4 bases from V and 0 bases from J, the junction contained 5 bases not matched to a gene.

This clone was picked up one time. V is TRBV5-1 and J is TRBJ2-7, with 7 positions matching TRBD1. V lost 4 bases and J lost 1; bases outside the gene matches: 2. The CDR3 runs to 13 residues. Germline-derived CDR1 and CDR2 are SGHRS and YFSETQ. CDR3 region: CASSLGQSYEQYF. CDR3 bases: TGCGCCAGCAGCCTGGGACAGTCCTACGAGCAGTACTTC.

The gene calls are TRBV11-2 and TRBJ2-7; D ambiguous. The V end lost 1 base, the J end lost 6 bases, and 13 bases lay between the germline ends. Germline CDR1 is SGHAT and CDR2 is FQNNGV. This CDR3 region has 14 residues. The DNA for the CDR3 is TGTGCCAGCAGCTTAGGGAACCCTGCGTGCGAGCAGTACTTC. Translation gives CASSLGNPACEQYF.

This clone has more than one count but fewer than ten. V usage is TRBV9 and J usage is TRBJ2-3, with D perhaps matching TRBD1 or TRBD2 (5 bases each). Germline CDR1 reads SGDLS; CDR2 reads YYNGEE. The CDR3 length is 14 residues. V lost 4 bases to trimming and J lost 2 bases, with 11 bases between them. DNA for the CDR3: TGTGCCAGCAGCTCTACCGGGACCACAGATACGCAGTATTTT. Its protein is CASSSTGTTDTQYF.

This chain joins TRBV25-1 and TRBJ2-5; possibly TRBD2 for D (6 bases). This CDR3 has 17 amino acids. The ends were cut back, 6 bases at V and 5 bases at J, with 25 bases in the middle. Per germline, CDR1 MGHDK and CDR2 SYGVNS. CDR3 loop: CASSPSQGRSGEETQYF. As DNA, the CDR3 is TGTGCCAGCAGCCCCTCCCAAGGGAGGTCGGGCGAGGAGACCCAGTACTTC.

The chain uses TRBV25-1 and TRBJ2-5; D is undetermined. Germline V gives CDR1 MGHDK, CDR2 SYGVNS. CDR3 length equals 14 residues. V lost 4 bases and J 1 base, leaving 10 bases between the germline ends. The CDR3 DNA follows: TGTGCCAGCAGTGGAGAGAACCTCCAAGAGACCCAGTACTTC. Residues: CASSGENLQETQYF.

V gene TRBV28 combines with J gene TRBJ2-1; no reliable D call. Deletions cut 7 bases from V and 6 bases from J, with 16 bases between. The CDR3 totals 14 residues. Germline V lookup: CDR1 MDHEN, CDR2 SYDVKM. CDR3 region: CASTLPSQSNEQFF. The CDR3 region has the DNA TGTGCCAGCACCTTGCCGAGCCAGAGCAATGAGCAGTTCTTC.

Note on this clone: The conserved final phenylalanine or tryptophan is absent from the CDR3, which likely points to a read error. V usage is TRBV28 and J usage is TRBJ2-4; no clear D gene. V was trimmed by 5 bases and J by 3 bases, leaving 17 bases between them. Germline assignment: CDR1 MDHEN and CDR2 SYDVKM. The CDR3 is 16 residues long. CDR3 protein: CASSDPGTLLKNIQYL. DNA of the CDR3: TGTGCCAGCAGTGATCCGGGCACCTTACTCAAAAACATTCAGTACCTC.

The V gene is TRBV6-5, the J gene TRBJ2-7, with no clear D. Between the trimmed V and J ends, which lost 0 bases and 5 bases, there was a span of 5 bases. The CDR3 spans 12 residues. The germline gives CDR1 MNHEY, CDR2 SVGAGI. The CDR3 DNA is TGTGCCAGCAGTTACTCGATCCACGAGCAGTACTTC. It yields the protein CASSYSIHEQYF.

This chain joins TRBV28 and TRBJ2-7; 9 bases fit TRBD2. Losses at the gene ends were 2 bases for V and 2 bases for J; bases not matched to a gene: 1. CDR3 length: 14 amino acids. Germline V gene lookup returns CDR1 MDHEN and CDR2 SYDVKM. Here the CDR3 DNA reads TGTGCCAGCAGTTTACTAGCGGGACCCTACGAGCAGTACTTC. Translation gives CASSLLAGPYEQYF.

V is TRBV4-1 and J is TRBJ1-1, with D unresolved. V was pared by 1 base and J by 2 bases, with 8 bases between. The CDR3 is 14 residues long. Germline CDR1 and CDR2: MGHRA and YSYEKL. The CDR3 DNA reads as TGCGCCAGCAGCCAAGGACTGAGAAACACTGAAGCTTTCTTT. The encoded protein is CASSQGLRNTEAFF.

This clone has a handful of counts. This chain connects TRBV5-1 to TRBJ2-7, with a possible D match to TRBD1 (5 bases). Germline V gene lookup returns CDR1 SGHRS and CDR2 YFSETQ. V lost 2 bases to trimming and J lost 0 bases, with 9 bases between them. The CDR3 has 14 residues. CDR3 sequence (DNA): TGCGCCAGCAGCTTCGACAGTATCTCCTACGAGCAGTACTTC. It translates to CASSFDSISYEQYF.

The chain employs TRBV2 and TRBJ1-1; D is uncertain. The CDR3 is made up of 11 amino acids. Germline-derived CDR1 and CDR2 are SNHLY and FYNNEI. V lost 6 bases and J lost 11, with 13 bases in between. CDR3 sequence (DNA): TGTGCCAGCAGAGTGGCCTTGGGGGCTTTCTTT. It specifies CASRVALGAFF. Looking up the rest from reference TRBV2 and TRBJ1-1 gives the full variable domain: EPEVTQTPSHQVTQMGQEVILRCVPISNHLYFYWYRQILGQKVEFLVSFYNNEISEKSEIFDDQFSVERPDGSNFTLKIRSTKLEDSAMYFCASRVALGAFFGQGTRLTVV.

This clone showed up just a few times. The V call is TRBV11-2, the J call TRBJ2-1; D ambiguous. The CDR3 consists of 12 residues. V dropped 5 bases and J dropped 6 bases, with 8 bases sitting between them. Germline V gives CDR1 SGHAT, CDR2 FQNNGV. CDR3 nucleotides: TGTGCCAGCAGCCCTAACGGCAATGAGCAGTTCTTC. Its translation: CASSPNGNEQFF.

The gene calls are TRBV5-4 and TRBJ2-7; TRBD2 matches 10 bases. Germline V lookup: CDR1 SGHNT, CDR2 YYREEE (reference sequence). V lost 4 bases and J lost 4; bases outside the gene matches: 5. The length of the CDR3 is 14 residues. The CDR3 DNA is TGTGCCAGCAGCGTCGGACTAGCGGTATACGAGCAGTACTTC. Encoded protein: CASSVGLAVYEQYF.

In this sample, this clone turned up a few times. The V call is TRBV4-1, the J call TRBJ1-3; D possibly corresponds to TRBD1 (5 bases). CDR3 length equals 18 residues. V lost 0 bases to trimming and J lost 0 bases, with 15 bases between them. Germline V gene data show CDR1 as MGHRA and CDR2 as YSYEKL. CDR3 DNA: TGCGCCAGCAGCCAAGATCGGAACTACAGGTTCTCTGGAAACACCATATATTTT. It specifies CASSQDRNYRFSGNTIYF.